One sample yielded the 13 T cell receptor beta chains listed below, sequenced in a study of cytomegalovirus exposure and HLA in healthy donors. Repertoires were generated with immunoSEQ multiplex PCR, while TCRdb's copy carries only in-frame clones and drops some. The sample records about 44,000 clones, over 85% being singletons. Sequencing was carried out using PBMCs. These receptors were collected from a woman aged 18 to 35 in good health and CMV-seronegative.

The chain couples TRBV28 to TRBJ1-1; the match to TRBD1 covers 7 bases. The CDR3 has 17 amino acids. The ends lost 4 bases at V and 0 bases at J; junction bases unmatched: 11. Germline V gene sequence: CDR1 MDHEN, CDR2 SYDVKM. In DNA, the CDR3 is TGTGCCAGCAGTTACCCTGTCGGACAGGATCTGAACACTGAAGCTTTCTTT. This translates into CASSYPVGQDLNTEAFF.

The rearrangement joins TRBV29-1 to TRBJ2-7; 7 bases are a match to TRBD2. The J segment lost 0 bases and the V segment lost 3 bases, leaving 2 bases of the junction unmatched. Germline V gene lookup returns CDR1 SQVTM and CDR2 ANQGSEA. This CDR3 has 13 residues. The CDR3 loop reads CSVDREGSYEQYF. DNA for the CDR3: TGCAGCGTTGACAGGGAGGGCTCCTACGAGCAGTACTTC.

This chain connects TRBV6-6 to TRBJ2-1; D might be TRBD1 (6 bases). Trimming removed 2 bases from V and 1 base from J, with 9 bases in between. The CDR3 is 15 amino acids. Germline CDR1 and CDR2: MNHNY and SVGAGI (reference sequence). CDR3 DNA sequence: TGTGCCAGCAGTTACCACAGGGCGTCCTACAATGAGCAGTTCTTC. Encoded protein: CASSYHRASYNEQFF.

This chain connects TRBV7-9 to TRBJ1-1; possible D gene TRBD1, 6 bases. Germline values: CDR1 SEHNR, CDR2 FQNEAQ (reference sequence). V dropped 3 bases and J dropped 0 bases, with 23 bases sitting between them. The CDR3 sequence is 19 residues long. The CDR3 DNA reads as TGTGCCAGCAGCTTCCTTCCCGGACAGTTGGGCGGACTGAACACTGAAGCTTTCTTT. It yields the protein CASSFLPGQLGGLNTEAFF.

The chain couples TRBV30 to TRBJ2-1; 7 nucleotides agree with TRBD2. V lost 2 bases, J lost 8 bases, and 9 bases stayed unmatched. The CDR3 covers 14 residues. Germline V gene data show CDR1 as GTSNPN and CDR2 as SVGIG (reference sequence). DNA of the CDR3: TGTGCCTGGAGTATGGGAGGGGTCCGGGATGAGCAGTTCTTC. It is translated as CAWSMGGVRDEQFF.

V and J are TRBV5-1 and TRBJ1-5, with D hard to call. This CDR3 has 15 residues. Germline V gene data show CDR1 as SGHRS and CDR2 as YFSETQ. V was trimmed by 0 bases and J by 4 bases, leaving 11 bases between them. This chain's CDR3 is CASSLDAGGNQPQHF. The CDR3 region has the DNA TGCGCCAGCAGCTTGGATGCGGGAGGAAATCAGCCCCAGCATTTT.

CDR3: CATSTTGSGTEAFF. The DNA of the CDR3 is TGTGCCACCAGTACGACAGGGTCGGGCACTGAAGCTTTCTTT. The rearrangement joins TRBV15 to TRBJ1-1; 7 bases align to TRBD1. The V gene end was trimmed by 6 bases and the J gene end by 4 bases; junction bases not matched to a gene: 8. Per the germline V gene, CDR1 is LNHNV and CDR2 is YYDKDF (reference sequence). The CDR3 runs 14 residues.

The chain couples TRBV28 to TRBJ1-2, with 9 bases identical to TRBD1. The CDR3 has 14 amino acids. V gave up 6 bases and J gave up 6 bases; unmatched junction bases: 8. CDR1 and CDR2 from the germline V gene are MDHEN and SYDVKM. CDR3 loop: CASSSPQGANGYTF. The CDR3 DNA reads TGTGCCAGCAGCTCCCCACAGGGGGCAAATGGCTACACCTTC.

The CDR3 nucleotides are TGTGCCAGCAGGTTCGGGGGAGGCGATGAAAAACTGTTTTTT. It yields the protein CASRFGGGDEKLFF. The chain carries TRBV6-6 and TRBJ1-4; TRBD1 is a possible D gene (5 bases). Germline CDR1 MNHNY, CDR2 SVGAGI (reference sequence). The V end was cut by 6 bases, the J end by 6 bases, with 14 bases between. CDR3 size: 14 residues.

The V and J genes are TRBV7-9 and TRBJ2-7; tentative D call: TRBD2 (5 bases). The CDR3 spans 14 residues. The V and J ends lost 4 bases and 0 bases respectively, with 10 bases between them. Looked up from germline, CDR1 is SEHNR and CDR2 is FQNEAQ (reference sequence). CDR3 residues: CASSSDWTSYEQYF. The DNA of the CDR3 is TGTGCCAGCAGCTCGGACTGGACCTCCTACGAGCAGTACTTC.

The chain recombines TRBV27 with TRBJ2-2, with D possibly matching TRBD2 (6 bases). This CDR3 spans 16 amino acids. With 7 bases removed from V and 4 bases from J, the gap between germline ends came to 19 bases. Germline V gives CDR1 MNHEY, CDR2 SMNVEV (reference sequence). In nucleotides, the CDR3 is TGTGCCAGCACTACACCCCGGGGAGCGGGCACCGGGGAGCTGTTTTTT. Protein: CASTTPRGAGTGELFF.

This clone was counted once. This chain joins TRBV7-8 and TRBJ2-7, with D perhaps matching TRBD1 (7 bases). From germline, CDR1 is SGHVS and CDR2 FQNEAQ. The length of the CDR3 is 16 residues. Trimming removed 5 bases at V and 4 bases at J, with 21 bases between. Here the CDR3 reads CASSPTYETGRYEQYF. In DNA form, the CDR3 reads TGTGCCAGCAGCCCAACCTACGAGACAGGGAGGTACGAGCAGTACTTC.

This sequence joins TRBV25-1 and TRBJ1-2, with 9 bases that match TRBD1. The CDR3 consists of 13 residues. Germline assignment: CDR1 MGHDK and CDR2 SYGVNS. V lost 5 bases, J lost 6 bases, and 4 bases stayed unmatched. The CDR3 bases are TGTGCCAGCAGTTTCCGGACAGGGGATGGCTACACCTTC. The encoded protein is CASSFRTGDGYTF.